This T cell receptor (beta chain) was recovered during a study of blood T cell repertoires in COVID-19. Study background: COVID-19 samples collected from the United States, Italy and Spain covered acute and convalescent phases.

How the authors handled the data: Scientists estimated how many nucleated cells there were by amplifying reference gene primers. Some clones are missing from TCRdb's copy, which holds only in-frame ones; the method was immunoSEQ multiplex PCR. That table supplies the V and J calls and clone size; D and trimming were determined from the DNA. The top ten clones hold over 3.5% of a sample with 200,000 to 300,000 clones, about 87% of them seen once. Between the trimmed V and J ends, which lost 4 bases and 5 bases, there was a span of 20 bases. CDR1 and CDR2 (germline): MNHEY, SVGAGI. The CDR3 loop spans 16 amino acids.

The sequencing input was peripheral blood. The receptor was derived from a woman between 40 and 50 years old with acute or convalescent COVID-19. This chain links TRBV6-5 with TRBJ1-2; tentative D call: TRBD1 (5 bases). CDR3 DNA sequence: TGTGCCAGCAGTTCTCCTAGCGGGACGGCCCCGTATGGCTACACCTTC. Its protein product is CASSSPSGTAPYGYTF.